In its sample, the clone carrying this TCR beta chain was seen a few times. Its antigen is currently unknown. The record originates from a study of blood T cells in healthy people across ages. Study outcomes and limitations: Higher diversity and more naive CD4+ cells were features of long-lived donors, compared to aged donors.

V dropped 4 bases and J dropped 3; count of bases not matched to a gene: 11. CDR3 length: 17 amino acids. Germline values: CDR1 SNHLY, CDR2 FYNNEI. Isolation yielded PBMCs, at least 6 million per sample, in every case. Using a J-beta primer mix together with a sample-barcoded 5' primer, a second PCR was run for roughly 6 to 12 cycles. Each TCR beta cDNA got a 12-nucleotide random molecular identifier. TCRdb analysed the 5' RACE reads with MiXCR anew, one entry per CDR3 protein. The sample records more than 650,000 distinct CDR3 sequences, 22% being singletons. The clonotype originates from a man in his 70s in good health. The J gene is TRBJ2-3, the V gene TRBV2; 9 bases line up with TRBD1. Sequencing input: blood. CDR3 sequence (DNA): TGTGCCAGCAGTGGACATCCCGGGACAGGGACGACAGATACGCAGTATTTT. Translated: CASSGHPGTGTTDTQYF. The whole variable domain, remainder taken from reference TRBV2 and TRBJ2-3, is EPEVTQTPSHQVTQMGQEVILRCVPISNHLYFYWYRQILGQKVEFLVSFYNNEISEKSEIFDDQFSVERPDGSNFTLKIRSTKLEDSAMYFCASSGHPGTGTTDTQYFGPGTRLTVL.